This T cell receptor (beta chain) came from a study of patients and donors after allogeneic stem cell transplantation. The germline V and J ends were trimmed by 2 bases and 4 bases, with 15 bases remaining between them. Germline V gene lookup returns CDR1 DFQATT and CDR2 SNEGSKA (reference sequence). The CDR3 length is 14 residues. TCRdb re-called the RT-PCR reads through MiXCR, storing one row per CDR3 protein. The sample shows some 150,000 distinct CDR3 sequences, roughly two fifths of them seen only once. This chain joins TRBV20-1 and TRBJ2-7; D not resolved. The sequenced material came from blood, either unsorted or a sorted T cell fraction (not recorded which). The receptor was derived from a human donor who was either an allogeneic HSCT recipient or a stem cell or donor lymphocyte infusion donor (not recorded which). It is not recorded whose cells these are; they may come from a transplant donor. CDR3 amino acids: CSARRALKIYEQYF. CDR3 in DNA: TGCAGTGCTAGAAGGGCCCTGAAGATTTACGAGCAGTACTTC.